This T cell receptor (beta chain) emerged from a study of healthy donors' naive CD4 and CD8 T cells. Background on the study: For TCR alpha, new primers spanned all functional IMGT alpha genes.

Findings and caveats of the study: A reported CD4+/CD8+ bias affected most V and J genes in naive cells. CDR3 charge plus V and J genes appeared to account for approximately 12% of CD4/CD8 variance.

Turning to this clonotype: Its antigen is as yet unknown.

A linear amplification protocol produced the TCR libraries from 500 ng of total RNA. TCRdb itself ran the reads through MiXCR, one entry per CDR3 protein. The repertoire holds approximately 180,000 distinct CDR3 sequences, with about 70% as singletons. Per the germline V gene, CDR1 is MNHNY and CDR2 is SVGAGI (reference sequence). CDR3 length: 11 residues. V was trimmed by 6 bases and J by 5 bases, leaving 5 bases between them. Naive T cells were sorted: CD4+CD8-CD45RO-CD45RA+ for CD4+, CD8+CD4-CD45RA+CD27bright for CD8+. The specimen sequenced was naive CD4+ and CD8+ T cells sorted from blood, pooled from several donors. The TCR originated in a pool of human donors in good health; the sample pools cells from several healthy donors. The rearrangement links TRBV6-6 to TRBJ2-1; no firm D call. The chain's CDR3 is CASRYDNEQFF. The CDR3 DNA reads TGTGCCAGCAGATACGACAATGAGCAGTTCTTC.